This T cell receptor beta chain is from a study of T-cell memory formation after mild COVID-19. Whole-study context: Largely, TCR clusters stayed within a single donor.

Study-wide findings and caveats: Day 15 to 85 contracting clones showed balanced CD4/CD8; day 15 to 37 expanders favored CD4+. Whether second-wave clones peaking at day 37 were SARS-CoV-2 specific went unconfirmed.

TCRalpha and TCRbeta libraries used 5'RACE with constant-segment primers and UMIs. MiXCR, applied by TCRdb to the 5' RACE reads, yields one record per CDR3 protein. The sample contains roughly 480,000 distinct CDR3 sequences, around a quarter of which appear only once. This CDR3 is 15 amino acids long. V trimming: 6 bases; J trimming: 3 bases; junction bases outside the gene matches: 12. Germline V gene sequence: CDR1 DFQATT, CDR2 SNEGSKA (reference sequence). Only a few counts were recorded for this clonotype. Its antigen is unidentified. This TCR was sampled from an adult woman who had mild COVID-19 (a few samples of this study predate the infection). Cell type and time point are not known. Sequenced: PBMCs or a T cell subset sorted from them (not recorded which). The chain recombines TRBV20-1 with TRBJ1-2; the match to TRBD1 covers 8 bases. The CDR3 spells CSATAGQGADYGYTF. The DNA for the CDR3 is TGCAGTGCCACGGCCGGGCAGGGGGCAGACTATGGCTACACCTTC.